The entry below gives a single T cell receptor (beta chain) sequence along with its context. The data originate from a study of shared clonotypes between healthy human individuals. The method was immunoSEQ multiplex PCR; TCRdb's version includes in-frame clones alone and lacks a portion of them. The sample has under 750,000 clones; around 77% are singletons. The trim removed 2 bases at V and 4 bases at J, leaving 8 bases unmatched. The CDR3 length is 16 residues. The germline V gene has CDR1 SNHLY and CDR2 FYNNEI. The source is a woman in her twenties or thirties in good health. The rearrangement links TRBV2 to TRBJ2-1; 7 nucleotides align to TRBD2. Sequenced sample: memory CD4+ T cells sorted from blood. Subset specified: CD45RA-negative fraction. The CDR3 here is CASSESLAVAYNEQFF. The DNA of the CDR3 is TGTGCCAGCAGTGAAAGTCTAGCGGTTGCGTACAATGAGCAGTTCTTC.